One and the same sample provided the 14 T cell receptor beta chains below, sequenced in a study of blood T cell repertoires in COVID-19. Method: immunoSEQ multiplex PCR; TCRdb's copy keeps in-frame clones and lacks some. The table records 120,000 or so clones, about 80% of them present only once. The specimen sequenced was peripheral blood. The receptors were gathered from a man between 35 and 55 years old with active or convalescent COVID-19.

This clone was recorded a few times. V gene TRBV14 combines with J gene TRBJ2-1; D is ambiguous. With 7 bases removed from V and 6 bases from J, the gap between germline ends came to 10 bases. CDR3 size: 12 residues. Looked up from germline, CDR1 is SGHDN and CDR2 is FVKESK. CDR3 in amino acids: CASKLSSNEQFF. As DNA, the CDR3 is TGTGCCAGCAAACTATCGAGCAATGAGCAGTTCTTC.

This clone has just a few counts. The V gene is TRBV6-2 or TRBV6-3, the J gene TRBJ2-1; 7 bases line up with TRBD2. Germline lookup yields CDR1 MNHEY and CDR2 SVGEGT. The CDR3 covers 15 residues. V lost 5 bases, J lost 0 bases, and 4 bases stayed unmatched. The CDR3 DNA reads TGTGCCAGCAGTAGGGAGGGGAGCTCCTACAATGAGCAGTTCTTC. This codes for CASSREGSSYNEQFF.

This chain uses TRBV3-1 (or the pseudogene TRBV3-2) with TRBJ1-6, with 8 bases that match TRBD1. V lost 4 bases, J lost 8 bases, and 13 bases stayed unmatched. The germline V gene encodes CDR1 LGHDT and CDR2 YNNKEL (reference sequence). The CDR3 has 17 residues. The CDR3 sequence is CASSPYRGKKGHSPLHF. The CDR3 nucleotides are TGTGCCAGCAGCCCATACAGGGGGAAGAAGGGGCATTCACCCCTCCACTTT.

The J gene is TRBJ2-3, the V gene TRBV19; D ambiguous. CDR1 is LNHDA and CDR2 is SQIVND in the germline V gene (reference sequence). Trimming cost V 6 bases and J 0 bases, with 7 bases left between them. There are 13 residues in the CDR3. CDR3 in DNA: TGTGCCAGTAGACAGTATAGCACAGATACGCAGTATTTT. Its translation: CASRQYSTDTQYF.

The J gene is TRBJ1-1, the V gene TRBV7-9, with D possibly being TRBD1 (5 bases). Germline V gene lookup returns CDR1 SEHNR and CDR2 FQNEAQ (reference sequence). CDR3 length equals 14 residues. Between the trimmed V and J ends, which lost 3 bases and 4 bases, there was a span of 12 bases. The CDR3, as DNA: TGTGCCAGCAGCTTCGGAAGTCAGGGCACTGAAGCTTTCTTT. Translating gives CASSFGSQGTEAFF.

The chain employs TRBV28 and TRBJ1-2; possible D gene TRBD1, 5 bases. The CDR3 runs 11 residues. V was clipped by 9 bases and J by 7 bases, with 12 bases between them. The germline V gene has CDR1 MDHEN and CDR2 SYDVKM. The CDR3 nucleotides read TGTGCCAGTGGCACAGGTGTTGGCTACACCTTC. As protein: CASGTGVGYTF.

The gene calls are TRBV5-1 and TRBJ2-2; D not certain. Trimming took 5 bases from V and 6 from J, leaving 20 bases between them. Germline V CDR1 and CDR2: SGHRS, YFSETQ. This CDR3 region has 16 residues. This CDR3 is CASSVLASIEPGELFF. DNA for the CDR3: TGCGCCAGCAGTGTGCTGGCTTCGATTGAACCCGGGGAGCTGTTTTTT.

The CDR3 region is CASSIRDRGSYGYTF. In DNA form, the CDR3 reads TGTGCCAGTAGTATCCGGGACAGGGGTTCCTATGGCTACACCTTC. V usage is TRBV19 and J usage is TRBJ1-2, with TRBD1 identical over 10 bases. CDR1 is LNHDA, CDR2 SQIVND, per germline (reference sequence). This CDR3 contains 15 residues. V was clipped by 3 bases and J by 4 bases; unmatched bases: 5.

This clone was observed a single time. The gene calls are TRBV28 and TRBJ2-7, with a weak D call TRBD1 (6 bases). Per the germline V gene, CDR1 is MDHEN and CDR2 is SYDVKM. The CDR3 has 13 amino acids. V lost 6 bases and J lost 2, with 11 bases in between. CDR3 DNA sequence: TGTGCCAGCAGGGACGGACAGACCTACGAGCAGTACTTC. It translates to CASRDGQTYEQYF.

V gene TRBV6-5 combines with J gene TRBJ1-4, with unresolved D. V gave up 6 bases and J gave up 7 bases, with 15 bases separating them. The CDR3 is made up of 14 amino acids. Germline lookup yields CDR1 MNHEY and CDR2 SVGAGI. The CDR3 sequence is CASSSGGYGEKLFF. The CDR3 DNA reads TGTGCCAGCAGCTCCGGCGGATACGGTGAAAAACTGTTTTTT.

V is TRBV30 and J is TRBJ1-2; 7 bases are a match to TRBD1. Germline V gene lookup returns CDR1 GTSNPN and CDR2 SVGIG (reference sequence). This CDR3 contains 13 residues. After removal of 0 bases from V and 7 bases from J, the junction contained 5 bases not matched to a gene. CDR3 bases: TGTGCCTGGAGTGTAAAGGGGGCTAGTGGCTACACCTTC. Protein product: CAWSVKGASGYTF. The variable domain in full, with the rest retrieved from reference TRBV30 and TRBJ1-2, is SQTIHQWPATLVQPVGSPLSLECTVEGTSNPNLYWYRQAAGRGLQLLFYSVGIGQISSEVPQNLSASRPQDRQFILSSKKLLLSDSGFYLCAWSVKGASGYTFGSGTRLTVV.

This sequence joins TRBV11-1 and TRBJ2-2; a weak D match, TRBD2 (5 bases). The CDR3 is made up of 15 amino acids. Germline V CDR1 and CDR2: SGHAT, FQDESV (reference sequence). V was clipped by 0 bases and J by 0 bases, with 5 bases between them. The CDR3 coding sequence is TGTGCCAGCAGCTTAGCGGGAGCGAACACCGGGGAGCTGTTTTTT. Protein: CASSLAGANTGELFF.

In its sample, this clone was seen a few times. V is TRBV11-2 and J is TRBJ1-6, with 7 positions matching TRBD1. Germline trimming cut 5 bases from V and 5 bases from J; bases unmatched to any gene: 9. CDR1 is SGHAT, CDR2 FQNNGV, per germline. There are 16 residues in the CDR3. In DNA, the CDR3 is TGTGCCAGCAGCCTAGGGATGGGACAGAATAATTCACCCCTCCACTTT. This gives the protein CASSLGMGQNNSPLHF.

In this sample, this clone turned up a few times. J is TRBJ1-2 and V is TRBV19; no definite D call. Germline CDR1 reads LNHDA; CDR2 reads SQIVND (reference sequence). The CDR3 totals 15 residues. V lost 3 bases, J lost 4 bases, and 15 bases lay in between. The CDR3 reads CASSMVGNPSYGYTF. The CDR3 region has the DNA TGTGCCAGTAGTATGGTAGGCAACCCTAGCTATGGCTACACCTTC.